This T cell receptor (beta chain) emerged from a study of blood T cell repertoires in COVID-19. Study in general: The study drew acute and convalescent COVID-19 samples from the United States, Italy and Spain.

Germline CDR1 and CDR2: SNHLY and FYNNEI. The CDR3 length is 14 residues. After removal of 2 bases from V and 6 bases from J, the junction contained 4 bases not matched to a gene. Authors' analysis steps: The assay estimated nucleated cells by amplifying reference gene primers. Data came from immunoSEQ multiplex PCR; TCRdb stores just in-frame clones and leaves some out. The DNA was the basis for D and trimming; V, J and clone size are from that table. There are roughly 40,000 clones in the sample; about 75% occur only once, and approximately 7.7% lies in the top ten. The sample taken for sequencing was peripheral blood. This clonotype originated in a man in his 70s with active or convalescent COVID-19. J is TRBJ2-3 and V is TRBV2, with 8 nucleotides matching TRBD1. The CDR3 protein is CASSERTGRDTQYF. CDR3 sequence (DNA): TGTGCCAGCAGTGAAAGGACAGGGAGGGATACGCAGTATTTT.